Listed here is a single TCR beta chain. Mismatch with germline at one junction end may stem from a read error. Recovered status in Cohort 3 required two negative PCRs, clearance, or symptom resolution. In germline, CDR1 is SNHLY, CDR2 FYNNEI. The CDR3 contains 13 residues. This specimen comes from a study of blood T cell repertoires in COVID-19. Study as a whole: The study drew acute and convalescent COVID-19 samples from the United States, Italy and Spain.

The authors' processing: Amplification of reference gene primers provided the estimated nucleated cell counts. Method: immunoSEQ multiplex PCR; TCRdb's copy keeps in-frame clones and lacks some. The D gene and trimming were derived from the DNA, and the V and J assignments and clone size from that table. The sample shows about 210,000 clones, approximately 88% of them seen only once. This TCR came from a woman under 30 who had recovered from COVID-19. Sequenced material: PBMCs or T cells enriched from blood (not recorded which). V and J are TRBV2 and TRBJ2-5; D call uncertain. The CDR3 reads CASSESRQGTQYF. The CDR3 coding sequence is TGTGCCAGCAGTGAATCTAGGCAAGGGACCCAGTACTTC.